The T cell receptor (beta chain) under discussion was sequenced for a study of blood T cell repertoires in COVID-19. Study-level background: There were acute and convalescent COVID-19 samples, and they came from the United States, Italy and Spain. From T cells, B-cell-depleted T cells, or PBMCs came the material, which was cDNA or gDNA.

Recruitment covered over 20 US areas and drew participants whose ages spanned about 18 to 90 years. In the authors' methods: The authors estimated nucleated cell counts from reference gene primer amplification. Only in-frame clones appear in the TCRdb table, and some are missing; sequencing was by immunoSEQ multiplex PCR. That table is the source of V, J and clone size, and D and trimming were worked out from the DNA. The repertoire holds almost 400,000 clones, about 90% seen once, with approximately 1.5% in the top ten. With 5 bases removed from V and 5 bases from J, the gap between germline ends came to 10 bases. The CDR3 is made up of 13 amino acids. CDR1 and CDR2 from the germline V gene are MDHEN and SYDVKM.

Sequenced input: PBMCs or T cells enriched from blood (not recorded which). The TCR originated in a woman aged 30 to 39 who had recovered from COVID-19. V usage is TRBV28 and J usage is TRBJ1-5, with a possible D match to TRBD1 (5 bases). This CDR3 is CASSAPGDQPQHF. DNA of the CDR3: TGTGCCAGCAGTGCCCCGGGGGATCAGCCCCAGCATTTT. Variable domain in full (rest from reference TRBV28 and TRBJ1-5): DVKVTQSSRYLVKRTGEKVFLECVQDMDHENMFWYRQDPGLGLRLIYFSYDVKMKEKGDIPEGYSVSREKKERFSLILESASTNQTSMYLCASSAPGDQPQHFGDGTRLSIL.